This T cell receptor beta chain was recorded in a study of shared clonotypes between healthy human individuals. V lost 6 bases and J 5 bases, leaving 17 bases between the germline ends. The V gene's germline CDR1 is MDHEN and CDR2 SYDVKM. This CDR3 contains 15 residues. Only CD45RO-negative cells positively selected for CCR7 counted as naive CD8 cells, so terminally differentiated effector memory CD45RA+ cells were excluded. Sequencing used immunoSEQ multiplex PCR; TCRdb keeps in-frame clones, though not all of them. Seen here are roughly 550,000 clones, around 95% observed once, and the top ten hold 0.11%.

The source material was naive CD8+ T cells sorted from blood. This receptor was identified in a woman aged 25 to 39 in good health. This chain connects TRBV28 to TRBJ2-1, with D possibly matching TRBD2 (5 bases). The CDR3 region has the DNA TGTGCCAGCAGCCCACCACTAGAGGAAAACAATGAGCAGTTCTTC. Its protein is CASSPPLEENNEQFF.